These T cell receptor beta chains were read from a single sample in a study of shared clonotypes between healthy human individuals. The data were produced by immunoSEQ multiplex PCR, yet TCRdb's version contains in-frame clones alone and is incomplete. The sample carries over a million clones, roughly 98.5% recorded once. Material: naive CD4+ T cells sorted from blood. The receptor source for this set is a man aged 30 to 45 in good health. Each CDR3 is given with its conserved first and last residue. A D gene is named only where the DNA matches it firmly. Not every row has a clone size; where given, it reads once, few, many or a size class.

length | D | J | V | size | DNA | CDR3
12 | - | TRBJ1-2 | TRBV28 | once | TGTGCCAGCAGTTCTCGGAACTATGGCTACACCTTC | CASSSRNYGYTF
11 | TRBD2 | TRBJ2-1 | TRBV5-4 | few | TGTGCCAGCCAGGGCGGGGGGGAGCAGTTCTTC | CASQGGGEQFF
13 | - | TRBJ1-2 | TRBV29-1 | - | TGCAGCGTTGAAGAGGGGACGTTCTATGGCTACACCTTC | CSVEEGTFYGYTF
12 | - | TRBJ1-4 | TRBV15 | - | TGTGCCACCAGCGCCCTTTTGTCGAAACTGTTTTTT | CATSALLSKLFF
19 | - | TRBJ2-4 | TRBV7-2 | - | TGTGCCAGCAGCTTAGCGGCTCTTAACGGGAGCCCCTCCAAAAACATTCAGTACTTC | CASSLAALNGSPSKNIQYF
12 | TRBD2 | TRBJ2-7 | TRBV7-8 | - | TGTGCCAGCAGCCAACTAGCGGAAGAGCAGTACTTC | CASSQLAEEQYF
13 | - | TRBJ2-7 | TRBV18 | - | TGTGCCAGCTCTTCGGGGCAGACCTACGAGCAGTACTTC | CASSSGQTYEQYF
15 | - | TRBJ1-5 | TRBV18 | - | TGTGCCAGCTCACAGGAGCGGTCCGGCGATCAGCCCCAGCATTTT | CASSQERSGDQPQHF
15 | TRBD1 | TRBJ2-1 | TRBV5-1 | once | TGCGCCAGCAGCTGGGACAGGCCTATCTACAATGAGCAGTTCTTC | CASSWDRPIYNEQFF
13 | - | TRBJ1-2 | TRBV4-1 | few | TGCGCCAGCAGCCACCCTTCACGGTATGGCTACACCTTC | CASSHPSRYGYTF
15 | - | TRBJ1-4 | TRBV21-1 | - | TGTGCCAGCAGCTCCCCCCCATTATACCATGAAAAACTGTTTTTT | CASSSPPLYHEKLFF
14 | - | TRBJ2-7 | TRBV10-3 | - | TGTGCCATCAGTGAGACGACGGGAATCGGCGAGCAGTACTTC | CAISETTGIGEQYF
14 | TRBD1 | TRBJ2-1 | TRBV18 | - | TGTGCCAGCTCACAGGGACAGGCGTTTCGCGAGCAGTTCTTC | CASSQGQAFREQFF
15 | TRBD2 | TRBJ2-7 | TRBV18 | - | TGTGCCAGCTCACCACAGGCTAGCGGGCAATACGAGCAGTACTTC | CASSPQASGQYEQYF
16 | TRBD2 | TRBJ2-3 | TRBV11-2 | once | TGTGCCAGCAGCTTACTGCCTAGCGGGAACACAGATACGCAGTATTTT | CASSLLPSGNTDTQYF
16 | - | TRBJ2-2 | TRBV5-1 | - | TGCGCCAGCAGCTTTGCGGGCCGACAGAACACCGGGGAGCTGTTTTTT | CASSFAGRQNTGELFF
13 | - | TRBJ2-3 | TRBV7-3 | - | TGTGCCACCGGGGCGGGGAGCACAGATACGCAGTATTTT | CATGAGSTDTQYF
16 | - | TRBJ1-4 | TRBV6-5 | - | TGTGCCAGCAGTTCCCTGCGGGGAGCCCTTAATGAAAAACTGTTTTTT | CASSSLRGALNEKLFF
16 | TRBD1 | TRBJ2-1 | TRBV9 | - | TGTGCCAGCAGCGTGGCAGGACAGGGGGCTTACAATGAGCAGTTCTTC | CASSVAGQGAYNEQFF
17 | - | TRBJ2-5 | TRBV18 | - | TGTGCCAGCTCACCTCCGGCCCCCAGGGGGGACCAAGAGACCCAGTACTTC | CASSPPAPRGDQETQYF
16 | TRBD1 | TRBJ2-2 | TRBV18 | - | TGTGCCAGCTCACCCCGGACAGGGATTAACACCGGGGAGCTGTTTTTT | CASSPRTGINTGELFF
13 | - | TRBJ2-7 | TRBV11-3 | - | TGTGCCAGCAGCTTAGGTTCTCCCTACGAGCAGTACTTC | CASSLGSPYEQYF
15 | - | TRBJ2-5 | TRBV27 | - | TGTGCCAGCAGTATTTCAGCGGTTAAGAGGGAGACCCAGTACTTC | CASSISAVKRETQYF
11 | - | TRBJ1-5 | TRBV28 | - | TGTGCCAGCAGTCAAAATCAGCCCCAGCATTTT | CASSQNQPQHF
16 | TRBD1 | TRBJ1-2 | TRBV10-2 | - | TGCGCCAGCAGTGCTCCAGGGGGCGCCTCTAACTATGGCTACACCTTC | CASSAPGGASNYGYTF
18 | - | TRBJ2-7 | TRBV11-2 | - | TGTGCCAGCAGCTTAGAAATGAGTGAGCCGCGAAATCTAATGGTGCAGTACTTC | CASSLEMSEPRNLMVQYF
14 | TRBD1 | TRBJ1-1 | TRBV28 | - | TGTGCCAGCAGTCCACAGGGGGCGCGCGCTGAAGCTTTCTTT | CASSPQGARAEAFF
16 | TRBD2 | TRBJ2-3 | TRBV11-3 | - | TGTGCCAGCAGCCCGGGAACTAGCGGGAGGGCAGATACGCAGTATTTT | CASSPGTSGRADTQYF
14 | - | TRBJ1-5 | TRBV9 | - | TGTGCCAGCAGCCTGGGGGCAGACAATCAGCCCCAGCATTTT | CASSLGADNQPQHF
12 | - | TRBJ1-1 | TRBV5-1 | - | TGCGCCAGCAGCCCAGGGGCTGGTGAAGCTTTCTTT | CASSPGAGEAFF
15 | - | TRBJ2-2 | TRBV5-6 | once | TGTGCCAGCAGCTTGCTCAACAGGGAAACCGGGGAGCTGTTTTTT | CASSLLNRETGELFF
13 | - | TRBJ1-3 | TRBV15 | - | TGTGCCACCAGCACAGAGGAGGGGAACACCATATATTTT | CATSTEEGNTIYF
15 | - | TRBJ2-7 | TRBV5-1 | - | TGCGCCAGCAGCCCCCGGACAGCGAGCTCCTACGAGCAGTACTTC | CASSPRTASSYEQYF
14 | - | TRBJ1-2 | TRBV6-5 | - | TGTGCCAGCAGTTACCGGGAGCAAAACTATGGCTACACCTTC | CASSYREQNYGYTF
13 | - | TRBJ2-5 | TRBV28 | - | TGTGCCAGCGCCTCCGGGGCACCGGAGACCCAGTACTTC | CASASGAPETQYF
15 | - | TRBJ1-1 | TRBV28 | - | TGTGCCAGCAGTCCTGGCGGGGCCATGAACACTGAAGCTTTCTTT | CASSPGGAMNTEAFF
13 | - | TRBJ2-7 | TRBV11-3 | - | TGTGCCAGCAGCTTAGATTTCGCGTCCGAGCAGTACTTC | CASSLDFASEQYF
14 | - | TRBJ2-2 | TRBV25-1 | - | TGTGCCAGCAGTGAACCCTTGAGGCCCGGGGAGCTGTTTTTT | CASSEPLRPGELFF
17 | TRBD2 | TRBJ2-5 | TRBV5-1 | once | TGCGCCAGCAGCTCCACCGGGACTAGCGGGATGGGGGAGACCCAGTACTTC | CASSSTGTSGMGETQYF